This T cell receptor (beta chain) was sequenced in a study of shared clonotypes between healthy human individuals. The study's findings and limits: Non-shared clonotypes showed lower generation probabilities than clonotypes common to all four donors. Rarefaction showed sorted-subset sequencing was incomplete despite large depth.

Several immunoSEQ plates received, in even portions, the genomic DNA of each subset. The authors loaded around 200 ng DNA, approximately 30,000 T cell genomes, into sorted-subset replicate PCRs. TCRdb keeps only in-frame clones here, not all; method: immunoSEQ multiplex PCR. The table shows about 1,800,000 clones, with about 94% occurring only once. Note on this clone: What it binds is unknown.

Naive CD8 cells, CD45RO-negative and positively selected for CCR7, excluded terminally differentiated effector memory CD45RA+ cells. This CDR3 contains 14 residues. V lost 8 bases and J lost 0, with 11 bases in between. Germline-derived CDR1 and CDR2 are MNHEY and SMNVEV (reference sequence). The sample consisted of naive CD8+ T cells sorted from blood. The rearrangement links TRBV27 to TRBJ2-1, with unresolved D. The clonotype was recovered from a man younger than 30 in good health. Here the CDR3 reads CASRYKGSYNEQFF. The CDR3 nucleotides read TGTGCCAGCCGTTACAAGGGCTCCTACAATGAGCAGTTCTTC.